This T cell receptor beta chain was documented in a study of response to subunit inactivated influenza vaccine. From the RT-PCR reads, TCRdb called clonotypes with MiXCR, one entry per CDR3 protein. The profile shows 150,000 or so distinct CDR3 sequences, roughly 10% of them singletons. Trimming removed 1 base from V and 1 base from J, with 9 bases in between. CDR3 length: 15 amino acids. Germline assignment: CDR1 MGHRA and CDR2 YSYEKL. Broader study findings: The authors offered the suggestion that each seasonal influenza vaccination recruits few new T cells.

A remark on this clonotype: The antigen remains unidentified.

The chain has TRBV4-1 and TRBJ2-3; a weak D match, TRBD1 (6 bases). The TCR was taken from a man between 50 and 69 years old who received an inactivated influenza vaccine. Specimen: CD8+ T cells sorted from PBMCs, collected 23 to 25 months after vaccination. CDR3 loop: CASSQGTAGTDTQYF. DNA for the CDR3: TGCGCCAGCAGCCAAGGGACAGCAGGCACAGATACGCAGTATTTT.